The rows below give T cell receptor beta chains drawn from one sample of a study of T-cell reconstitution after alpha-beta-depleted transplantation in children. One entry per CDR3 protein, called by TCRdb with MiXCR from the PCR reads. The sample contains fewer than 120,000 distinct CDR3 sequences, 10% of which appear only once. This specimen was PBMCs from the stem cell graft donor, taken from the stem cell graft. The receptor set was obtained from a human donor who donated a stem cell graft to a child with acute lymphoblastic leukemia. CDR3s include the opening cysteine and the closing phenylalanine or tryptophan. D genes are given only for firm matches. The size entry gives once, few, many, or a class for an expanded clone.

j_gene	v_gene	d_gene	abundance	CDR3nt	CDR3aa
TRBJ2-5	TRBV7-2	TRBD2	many	TGTGCCAGCAGCTCCTATGGGACTAGCGGGGGACCTCAAGAGACCCAGTACTTC	CASSSYGTSGGPQETQYF
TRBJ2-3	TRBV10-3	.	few	TGTGCCATCAGTGAACCTGCTGGGGGAGATACGCAGTATTTT	CAISEPAGGDTQYF
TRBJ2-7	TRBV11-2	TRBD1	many	TGTGCCAGCAGCTTAGGGCACGGGACAGGGGGCCTCGAGCAGTACTTC	CASSLGHGTGGLEQYF
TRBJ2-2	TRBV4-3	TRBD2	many	TGCGCCAGCAAGGGACTAGCGGGAGTACCCGGGGAGCTGTTTTTT	CASKGLAGVPGELFF
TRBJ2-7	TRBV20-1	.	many	TGCAGTGCTGTCCTAAGTAGGAGCTCCTACGAGCAGTACTTC	CSAVLSRSSYEQYF
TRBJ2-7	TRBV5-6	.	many	TGTGCCAGCAGCTTGGAAGCTTACGAGCAGTACTTC	CASSLEAYEQYF
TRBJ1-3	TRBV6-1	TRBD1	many	TGTGCCAGCAGTAAAAGGACAGGGAGGGTTCAGGGGAACACCATATATTTT	CASSKRTGRVQGNTIYF
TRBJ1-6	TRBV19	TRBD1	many	TGTGCCAGTAGTATCTCCCGGACAGGGCCGGCGGGTAATTCACCCCTCCACTTT	CASSISRTGPAGNSPLHF
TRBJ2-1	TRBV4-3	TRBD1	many	TGCGCCAGCAGCCAAGAAGCCAGGGGGAATGAGCAGTTCTTC	CASSQEARGNEQFF
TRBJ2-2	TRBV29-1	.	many	TGCAGCGTTGATGGCAGAAGCACCGGGGAGCTGTTTTTT	CSVDGRSTGELFF
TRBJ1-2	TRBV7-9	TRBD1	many	TGTGCCAGCAGCAATACAAAGACAGGGACTAACTATGGCTACACCTTC	CASSNTKTGTNYGYTF
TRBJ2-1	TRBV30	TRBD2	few	TGTGCCTGGAGTGTACGTAGCGGGAGGGCCTACAATGAGCAGTTCTTC	CAWSVRSGRAYNEQFF
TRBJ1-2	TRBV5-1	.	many	TGCGCCAGCAGCTTGGGGACAAACTATGGCTACACCTTC	CASSLGTNYGYTF
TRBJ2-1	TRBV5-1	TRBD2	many	TGCGCCAGCAGCTTGTTAGCGGGAGGGAACAATGAGCAGTTCTTC	CASSLLAGGNNEQFF
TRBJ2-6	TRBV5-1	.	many	TGCGCCAGCAGCCAAACGACAGTGAGTGGGGCCAACGTCCTGACTTTC	CASSQTTVSGANVLTF
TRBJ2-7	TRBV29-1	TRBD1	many	TGCAGCGTTGAAGAAATGGAGGGACAGGGAGGCTACGAGCAGTACTTC	CSVEEMEGQGGYEQYF
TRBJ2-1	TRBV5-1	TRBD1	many	TGCGCCAGCAGCTTCACACCGGGACAGGGGGGGAATGAGCAGTTCTTC	CASSFTPGQGGNEQFF